One sample yielded the 7 T cell receptor beta chains listed below, sequenced in a study of OX40 agonist ivuxolimab in advanced cancers. Some clones are missing from TCRdb's copy, which holds only in-frame ones; the method was immunoSEQ multiplex PCR. Here the sample spans some 69,000 clones, approximately 80% being singletons. This specimen was CD4+ or CD8+ T cells sorted from blood, taken in a trial of the OX40 agonist ivuxolimab. All receptors come from an adult with an advanced solid tumor such as melanoma, head and neck, liver or kidney cancer.

This clone was picked up a small number of times. The J gene is TRBJ2-5, the V gene TRBV5-4; D is perhaps TRBD1 (5 bases). V gave up 4 bases and J gave up 0 bases, with 10 bases separating them. This CDR3 region has 14 residues. Germline V lookup: CDR1 SGHNT, CDR2 YYREEE (reference sequence). The CDR3 bases are TGTGCCAGCAGCCCTCGACAGAACCAAGAGACCCAGTACTTC. This codes for CASSPRQNQETQYF.

The V call is TRBV18, the J call TRBJ2-7, with D maybe TRBD1 (6 bases). Between the trimmed V and J ends, which lost 0 bases and 0 bases, there was a span of 9 bases. Germline CDR1 is KGHSH and CDR2 is LQKENI. The CDR3 totals 15 residues. The CDR3 nucleotides read TGTGCCAGCTCACCACCGCAGGGGAGCTCCTACGAGCAGTACTTC. Translating it yields CASSPPQGSSYEQYF.

This clone was counted a few times. The chain links TRBV5-8 to TRBJ2-7; TRBD2 aligns across 8 bases. Germline CDR1 is SGHTS and CDR2 is YDEGEE. The trim removed 1 base at V and 4 bases at J, leaving 7 bases unmatched. This CDR3 contains 15 residues. The CDR3 nucleotides are TGTGCCAGCAGCTTGTACACGGGAGGGTCGTACGAGCAGTACTTC. This codes for CASSLYTGGSYEQYF.

V is TRBV30 and J is TRBJ2-7; 10 bases are a match to TRBD1. Germline trimming cut 2 bases from V and 7 bases from J; bases unmatched to any gene: 8. The CDR3 consists of 14 residues. Germline values: CDR1 GTSNPN, CDR2 SVGIG (reference sequence). This CDR3 reads CAWSWGQGLGEQYF. The CDR3 coding sequence is TGTGCCTGGAGTTGGGGACAGGGGTTGGGGGAGCAGTACTTC.

This chain links TRBV18 with TRBJ2-1, with TRBD1 as a possible D gene (6 bases). The CDR3 runs 15 residues. Germline CDR1 is KGHSH and CDR2 is LQKENI. V shed 6 bases and J shed 7 bases, with 19 bases lying between them. The CDR3 nucleotides read TGTGCCAGCTCCGCCCAGACAGGTTCTATTAATGAGCAGTTCTTC. It codes for CASSAQTGSINEQFF.

The chain is built from TRBV5-8 and TRBJ1-2; D is unclear. Trimming removed 0 bases from V and 2 bases from J, with 8 bases in between. CDR3 length: 14 amino acids. Germline assignment: CDR1 SGHTS and CDR2 YDEGEE. The CDR3: CASSLAQTNYGYTF. The CDR3 region has the DNA TGTGCCAGCAGCTTGGCCCAGACAAACTATGGCTACACCTTC.

J is TRBJ1-1 and V is TRBV10-1; 8 positions match TRBD1. The CDR3 is made up of 14 amino acids. J gave up 1 base and V 4 bases, and 2 bases lay outside the gene matches. Germline loops: CDR1 WNHNN, CDR2 SYGVQD (reference sequence). The CDR3 DNA reads as TGCGCCAGCAGTGCGGGGACAGGGAACACTGAAGCTTTCTTT. It specifies CASSAGTGNTEAFF.